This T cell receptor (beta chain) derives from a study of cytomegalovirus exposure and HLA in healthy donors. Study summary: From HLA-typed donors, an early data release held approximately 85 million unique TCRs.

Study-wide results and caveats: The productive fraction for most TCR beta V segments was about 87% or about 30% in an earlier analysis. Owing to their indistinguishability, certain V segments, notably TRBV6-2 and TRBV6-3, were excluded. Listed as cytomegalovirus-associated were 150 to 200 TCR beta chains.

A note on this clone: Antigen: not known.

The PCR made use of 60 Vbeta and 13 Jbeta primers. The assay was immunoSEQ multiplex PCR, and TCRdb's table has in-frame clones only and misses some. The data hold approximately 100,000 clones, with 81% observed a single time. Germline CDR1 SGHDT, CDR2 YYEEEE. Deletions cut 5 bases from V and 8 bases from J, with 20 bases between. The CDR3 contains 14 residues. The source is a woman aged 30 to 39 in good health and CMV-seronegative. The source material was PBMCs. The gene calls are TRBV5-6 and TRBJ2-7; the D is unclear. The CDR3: CASRVLTLNFKQYF. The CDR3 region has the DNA TGTGCCAGCAGGGTTTTAACCCTCAACTTCAAGCAGTACTTC.